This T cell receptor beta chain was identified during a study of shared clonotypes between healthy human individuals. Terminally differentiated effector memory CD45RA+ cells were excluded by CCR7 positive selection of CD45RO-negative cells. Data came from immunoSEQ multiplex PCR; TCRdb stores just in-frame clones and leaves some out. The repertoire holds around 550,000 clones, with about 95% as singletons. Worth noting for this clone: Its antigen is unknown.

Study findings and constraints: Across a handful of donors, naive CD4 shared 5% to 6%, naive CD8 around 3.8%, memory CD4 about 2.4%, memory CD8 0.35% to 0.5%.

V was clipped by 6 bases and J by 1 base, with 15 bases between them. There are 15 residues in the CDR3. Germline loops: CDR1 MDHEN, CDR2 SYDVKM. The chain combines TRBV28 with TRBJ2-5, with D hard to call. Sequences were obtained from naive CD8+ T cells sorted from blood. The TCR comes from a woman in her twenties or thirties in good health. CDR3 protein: CASRDGVQVQETQYF. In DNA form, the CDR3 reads TGTGCCAGCAGAGATGGGGTCCAGGTCCAAGAGACCCAGTACTTC.